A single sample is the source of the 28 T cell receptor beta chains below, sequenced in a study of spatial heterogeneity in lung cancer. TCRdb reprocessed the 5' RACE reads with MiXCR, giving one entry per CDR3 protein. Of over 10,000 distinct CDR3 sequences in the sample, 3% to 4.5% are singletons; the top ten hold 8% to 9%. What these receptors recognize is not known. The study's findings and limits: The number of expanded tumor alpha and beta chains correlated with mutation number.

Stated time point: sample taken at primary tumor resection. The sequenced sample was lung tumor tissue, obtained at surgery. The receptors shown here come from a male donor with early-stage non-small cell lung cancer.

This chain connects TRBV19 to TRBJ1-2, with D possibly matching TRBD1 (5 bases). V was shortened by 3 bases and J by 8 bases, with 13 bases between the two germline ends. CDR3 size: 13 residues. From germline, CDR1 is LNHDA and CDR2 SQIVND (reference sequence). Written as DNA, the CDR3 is TGTGCCAGTAGTATTCTGGGGACGGCAGGCTACACCTTC. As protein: CASSILGTAGYTF.

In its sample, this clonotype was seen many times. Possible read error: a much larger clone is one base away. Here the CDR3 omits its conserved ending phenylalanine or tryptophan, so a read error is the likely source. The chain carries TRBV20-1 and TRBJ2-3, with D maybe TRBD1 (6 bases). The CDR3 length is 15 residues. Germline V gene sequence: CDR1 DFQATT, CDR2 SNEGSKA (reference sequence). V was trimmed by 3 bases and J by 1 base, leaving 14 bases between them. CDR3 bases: TGCAGTGCTAGCCACGAAAACAGGGGCACAGATACGCAGTATTTG. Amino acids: CSASHENRGTDTQYL.

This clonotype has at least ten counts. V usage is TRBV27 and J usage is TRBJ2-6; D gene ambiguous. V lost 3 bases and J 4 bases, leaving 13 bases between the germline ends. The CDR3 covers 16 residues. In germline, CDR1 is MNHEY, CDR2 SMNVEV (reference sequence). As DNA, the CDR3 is TGTGCCAGCAGTTTCGCCAGGACCACAGGGGCCAACGTCCTGACTTTC. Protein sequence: CASSFARTTGANVLTF.

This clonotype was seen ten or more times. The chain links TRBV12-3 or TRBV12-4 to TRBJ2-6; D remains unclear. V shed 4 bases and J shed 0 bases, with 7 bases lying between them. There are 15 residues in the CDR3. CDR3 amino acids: CASSSTHSGANVLTF. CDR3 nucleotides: TGTGCCAGCAGTTCCACCCACTCTGGGGCCAACGTCCTGACTTTC.

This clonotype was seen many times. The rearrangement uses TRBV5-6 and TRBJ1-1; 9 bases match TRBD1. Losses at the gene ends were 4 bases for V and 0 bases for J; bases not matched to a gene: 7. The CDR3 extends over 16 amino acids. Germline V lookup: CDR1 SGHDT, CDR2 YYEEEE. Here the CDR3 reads CASSMDRGRMNTEAFF. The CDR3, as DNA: TGTGCCAGCAGCATGGACAGGGGCCGTATGAACACTGAAGCTTTCTTT.

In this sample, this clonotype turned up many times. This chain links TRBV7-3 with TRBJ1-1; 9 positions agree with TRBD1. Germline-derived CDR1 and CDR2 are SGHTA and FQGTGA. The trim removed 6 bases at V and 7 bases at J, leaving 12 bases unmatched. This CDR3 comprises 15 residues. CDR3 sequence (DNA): TGTGCCAGCAGACAGAGGACAGGGGCGACCTATGAAGCTTTCTTT. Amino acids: CASRQRTGATYEAFF.

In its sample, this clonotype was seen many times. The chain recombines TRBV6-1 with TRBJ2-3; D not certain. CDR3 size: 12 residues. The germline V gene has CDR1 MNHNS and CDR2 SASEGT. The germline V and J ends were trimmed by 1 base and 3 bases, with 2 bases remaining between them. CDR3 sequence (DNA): TGTGCCAGCAGTGAAGGGACAGATACGCAGTATTTT. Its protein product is CASSEGTDTQYF.

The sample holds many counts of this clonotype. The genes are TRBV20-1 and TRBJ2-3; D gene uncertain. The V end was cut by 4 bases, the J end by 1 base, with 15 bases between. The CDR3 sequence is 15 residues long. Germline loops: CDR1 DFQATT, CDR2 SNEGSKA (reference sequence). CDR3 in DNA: TGCAGTGCTACAAGCCAAACAGCCTGCACAGATACGCAGTATTTT. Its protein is CSATSQTACTDTQYF.

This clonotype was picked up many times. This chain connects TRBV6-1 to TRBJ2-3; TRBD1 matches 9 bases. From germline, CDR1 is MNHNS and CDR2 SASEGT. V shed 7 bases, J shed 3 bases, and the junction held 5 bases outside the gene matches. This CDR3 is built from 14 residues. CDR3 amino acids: CASMDRGRTDTQYF. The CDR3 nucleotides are TGTGCCAGCATGGACAGGGGCAGGACAGATACGCAGTATTTT.

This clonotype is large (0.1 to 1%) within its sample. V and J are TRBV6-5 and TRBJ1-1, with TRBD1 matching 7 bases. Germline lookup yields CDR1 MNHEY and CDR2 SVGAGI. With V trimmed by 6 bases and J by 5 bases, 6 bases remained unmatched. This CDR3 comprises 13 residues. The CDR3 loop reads CASRYRGSTEAFF. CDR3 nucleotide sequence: TGTGCCAGCAGGTACAGGGGAAGTACTGAAGCTTTCTTT.

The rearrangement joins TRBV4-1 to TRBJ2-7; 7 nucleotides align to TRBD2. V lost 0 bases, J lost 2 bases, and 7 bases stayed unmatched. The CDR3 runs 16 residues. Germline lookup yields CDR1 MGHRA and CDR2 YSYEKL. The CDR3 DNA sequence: TGCGCCAGCAGCCAAGATCAGATGCGGGAGACCTACGAGCAGTACTTC. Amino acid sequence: CASSQDQMRETYEQYF.

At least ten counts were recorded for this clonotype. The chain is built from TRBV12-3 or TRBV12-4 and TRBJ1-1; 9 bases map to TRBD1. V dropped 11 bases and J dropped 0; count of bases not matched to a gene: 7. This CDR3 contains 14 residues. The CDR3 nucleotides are TGTGCCGGTCGACAGGGGGACTTGAACACTGAAGCTTTCTTT. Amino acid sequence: CAGRQGDLNTEAFF.

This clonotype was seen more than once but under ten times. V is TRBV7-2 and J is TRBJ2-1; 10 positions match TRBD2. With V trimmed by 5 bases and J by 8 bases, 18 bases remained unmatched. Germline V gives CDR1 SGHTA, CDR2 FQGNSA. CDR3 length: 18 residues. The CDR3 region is CASSLPTRLAGRGHEQFF. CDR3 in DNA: TGTGCCAGCAGCCTCCCAACCCGACTAGCGGGCCGCGGCCATGAGCAGTTCTTC.

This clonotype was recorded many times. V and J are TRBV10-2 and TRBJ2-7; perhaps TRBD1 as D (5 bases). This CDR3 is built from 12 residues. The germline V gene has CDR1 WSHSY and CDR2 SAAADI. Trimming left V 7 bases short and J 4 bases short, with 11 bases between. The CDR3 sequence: CASTPGRYEQYF. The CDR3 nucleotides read TGCGCCAGCACCCCAGGGCGGTACGAGCAGTACTTC.

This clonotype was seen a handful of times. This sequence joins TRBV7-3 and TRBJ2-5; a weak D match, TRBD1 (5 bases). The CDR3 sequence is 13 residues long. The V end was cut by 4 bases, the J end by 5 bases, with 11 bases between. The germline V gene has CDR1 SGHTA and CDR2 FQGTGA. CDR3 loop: CASSSSGQETQYF. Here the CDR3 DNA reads TGTGCCAGCAGCTCTTCAGGGCAGGAGACCCAGTACTTC. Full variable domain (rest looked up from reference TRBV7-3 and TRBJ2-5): GAGVSQTPSNKVTEKGKYVELRCDPISGHTALYWYRQSLGQGPEFLIYFQGTGAADDSGLPNDRFFAVRPEGSVSTLKIQRTERGDSAVYLCASSSSGQETQYFGPGTRLLVL.

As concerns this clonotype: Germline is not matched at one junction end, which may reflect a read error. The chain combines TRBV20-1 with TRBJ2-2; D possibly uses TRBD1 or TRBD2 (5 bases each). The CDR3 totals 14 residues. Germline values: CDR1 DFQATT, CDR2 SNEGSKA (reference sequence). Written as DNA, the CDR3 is TGCAGTGAAAGGGAAAAGGGGAAAAAAGGGGAGATGTTTTTT. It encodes CSEREKGKKGEMFF.

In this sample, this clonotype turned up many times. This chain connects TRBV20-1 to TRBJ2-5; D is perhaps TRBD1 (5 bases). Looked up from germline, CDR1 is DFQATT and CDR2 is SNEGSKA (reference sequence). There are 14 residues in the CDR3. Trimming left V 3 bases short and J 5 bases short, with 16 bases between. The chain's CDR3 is CSASPVRDVETQYF. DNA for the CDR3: TGCAGTGCTAGTCCTGTCAGGGATGTCGAGACCCAGTACTTC.

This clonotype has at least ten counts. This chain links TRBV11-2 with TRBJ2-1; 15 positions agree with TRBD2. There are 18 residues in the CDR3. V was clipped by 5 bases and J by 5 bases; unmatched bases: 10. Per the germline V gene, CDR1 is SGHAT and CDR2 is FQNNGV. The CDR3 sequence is CASSPGTSGRLLDNEQFF. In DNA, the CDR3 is TGTGCCAGCAGCCCCGGGACTAGCGGGAGGCTTCTCGACAATGAGCAGTTCTTC.

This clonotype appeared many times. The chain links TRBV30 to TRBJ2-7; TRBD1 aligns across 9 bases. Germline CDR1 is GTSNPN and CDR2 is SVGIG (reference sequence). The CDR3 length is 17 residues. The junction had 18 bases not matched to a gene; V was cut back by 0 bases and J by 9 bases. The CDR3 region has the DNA TGTGCCTGGAGTGTACCGTGTGGACTGGGGACAGGGCTTCGGCAGTACGTC. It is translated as CAWSVPCGLGTGLRQYV.

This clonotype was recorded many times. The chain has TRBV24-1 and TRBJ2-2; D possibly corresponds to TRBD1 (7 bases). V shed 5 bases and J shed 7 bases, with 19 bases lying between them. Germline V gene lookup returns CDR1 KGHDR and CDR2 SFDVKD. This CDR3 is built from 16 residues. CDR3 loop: CATSAPETGRIGELFF. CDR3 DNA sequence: TGTGCCACCAGTGCCCCCGAGACAGGGAGGATCGGGGAGCTGTTTTTT.

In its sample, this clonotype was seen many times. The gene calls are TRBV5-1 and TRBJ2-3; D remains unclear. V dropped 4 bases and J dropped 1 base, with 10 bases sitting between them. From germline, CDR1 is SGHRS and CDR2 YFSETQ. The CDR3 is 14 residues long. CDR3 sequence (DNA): TGCGCCAGCAGCCCCAGGACGTGCACAGATACGCAGTATTTT. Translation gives CASSPRTCTDTQYF. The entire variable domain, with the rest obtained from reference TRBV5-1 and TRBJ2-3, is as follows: KAGVTQTPRYLIKTRGQQVTLSCSPISGHRSVSWYQQTPGQGLQFLFEYFSETQRNKGNFPGRFSGRQFSNSRSEMNVSTLELGDSALYLCASSPRTCTDTQYFGPGTRLTVL.

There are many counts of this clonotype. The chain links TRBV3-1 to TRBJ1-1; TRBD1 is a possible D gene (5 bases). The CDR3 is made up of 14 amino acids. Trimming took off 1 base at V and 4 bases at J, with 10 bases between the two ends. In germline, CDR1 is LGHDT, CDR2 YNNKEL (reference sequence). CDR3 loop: CASSQAGGGTEAFF. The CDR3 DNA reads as TGTGCCAGCAGCCAAGCGGGGGGAGGCACTGAAGCTTTCTTT.

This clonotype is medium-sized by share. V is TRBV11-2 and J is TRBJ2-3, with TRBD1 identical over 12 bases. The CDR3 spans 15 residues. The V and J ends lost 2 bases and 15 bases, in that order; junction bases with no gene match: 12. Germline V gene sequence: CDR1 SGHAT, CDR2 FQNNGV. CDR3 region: CASSLSGTGGSVSYF. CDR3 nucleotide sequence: TGTGCCAGCAGCTTATCCGGGACAGGGGGCTCAGTTTCTTATTTT.

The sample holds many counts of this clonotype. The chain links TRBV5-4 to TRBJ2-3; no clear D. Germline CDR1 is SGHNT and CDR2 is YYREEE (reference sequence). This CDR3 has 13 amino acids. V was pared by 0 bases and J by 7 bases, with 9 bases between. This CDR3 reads CASSLALGNTQYF. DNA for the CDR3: TGTGCCAGCAGCTTGGCGCTCGGAAATACGCAGTATTTT.

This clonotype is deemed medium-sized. Here the CDR3 DNA reads TGCAGTGCTAGAGATCCGATTCACGCGGGGGGAGCTTTCTTT. This sequence encodes CSARDPIHAGGAFF. The rearrangement links TRBV20-1 to TRBJ1-1; possible D gene TRBD1, 5 bases. CDR1 DFQATT and CDR2 SNEGSKA come from the germline V gene (reference sequence). The CDR3 consists of 14 residues. Between the trimmed V and J ends, which lost 0 bases and 10 bases, there was a span of 18 bases.

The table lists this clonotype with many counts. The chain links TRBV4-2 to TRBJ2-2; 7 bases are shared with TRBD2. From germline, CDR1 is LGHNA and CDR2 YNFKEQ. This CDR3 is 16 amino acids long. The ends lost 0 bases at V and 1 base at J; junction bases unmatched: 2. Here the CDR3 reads CASSQETGGNTGELFF. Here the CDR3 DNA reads TGTGCCAGCAGCCAAGAAACGGGGGGGAACACCGGGGAGCTGTTTTTT.

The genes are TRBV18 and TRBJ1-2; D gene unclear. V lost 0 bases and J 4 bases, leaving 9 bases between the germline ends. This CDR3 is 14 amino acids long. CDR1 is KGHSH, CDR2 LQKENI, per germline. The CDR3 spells CASSPPVRTYGYTF. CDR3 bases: TGTGCCAGCTCACCACCGGTACGGACCTATGGCTACACCTTC.

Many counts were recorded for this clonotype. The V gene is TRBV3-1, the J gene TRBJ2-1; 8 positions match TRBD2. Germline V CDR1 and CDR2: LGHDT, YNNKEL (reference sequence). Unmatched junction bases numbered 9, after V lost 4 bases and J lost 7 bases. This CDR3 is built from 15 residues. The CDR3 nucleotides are TGTGCCAGCAGCCCCATCGGACTAGCTATGAATGAGCAGTTCTTC. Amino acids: CASSPIGLAMNEQFF.